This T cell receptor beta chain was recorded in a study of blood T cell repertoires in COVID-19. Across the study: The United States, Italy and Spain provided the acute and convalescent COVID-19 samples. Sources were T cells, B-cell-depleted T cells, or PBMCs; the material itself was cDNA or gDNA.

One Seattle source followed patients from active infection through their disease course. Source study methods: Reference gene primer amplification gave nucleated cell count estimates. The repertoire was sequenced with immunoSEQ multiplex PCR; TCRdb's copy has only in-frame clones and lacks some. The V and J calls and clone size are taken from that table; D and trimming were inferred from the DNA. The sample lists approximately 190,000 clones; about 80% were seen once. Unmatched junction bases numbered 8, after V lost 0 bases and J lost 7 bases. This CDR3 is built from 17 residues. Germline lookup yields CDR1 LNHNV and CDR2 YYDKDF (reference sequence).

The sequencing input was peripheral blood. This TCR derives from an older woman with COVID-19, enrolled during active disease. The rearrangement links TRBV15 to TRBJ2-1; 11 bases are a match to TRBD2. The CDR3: CATSRDYTASGGNEQFF. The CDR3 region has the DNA TGTGCCACCAGCAGAGATTATACGGCTAGCGGGGGGAATGAGCAGTTCTTC. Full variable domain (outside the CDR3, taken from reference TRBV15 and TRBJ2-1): DAMVIQNPRYQVTQFGKPVTLSCSQTLNHNVMYWYQQKSSQAPKLLFHYYDKDFNNEADTPDNFQSRRPNTSFCFLDIRSPGLGDTAMYLCATSRDYTASGGNEQFFGPGTRLTVL.